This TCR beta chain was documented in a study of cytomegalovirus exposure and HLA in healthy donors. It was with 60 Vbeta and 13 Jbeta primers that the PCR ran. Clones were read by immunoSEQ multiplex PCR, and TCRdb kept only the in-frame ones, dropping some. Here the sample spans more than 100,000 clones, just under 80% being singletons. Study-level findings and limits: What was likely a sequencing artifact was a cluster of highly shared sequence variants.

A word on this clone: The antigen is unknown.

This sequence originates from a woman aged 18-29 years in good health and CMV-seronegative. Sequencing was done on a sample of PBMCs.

The CDR3 coding sequence is TGTGCCAGCAGCCTGGACTTCTCAGCCCGGGGCACTGAAGCTTTCTTT. Protein sequence: CASSLDFSARGTEAFF. The chain couples TRBV5-4 to TRBJ1-1, with D unclear. The CDR3 loop spans 16 amino acids. CDR1 is SGHNT, CDR2 YYREEE, per germline (reference sequence). V gave up 4 bases and J gave up 4 bases, with 20 bases separating them.